Sequencing of this T cell receptor beta chain was carried out in a study of long-term antiretroviral therapy in people with HIV (dated by TCRdb to the early 2020s). In terms of the full investigation: Collection of the earliest samples took place about a decade ahead of the 2015 WHO recommendation for immediate ART, at a time when ART was typically delayed until CD4 counts fell. Among the 30 to 35 participants with HIV, more than ten were female. No cross-contamination during QIAcube processing turned up in test extractions that ran a monoclonal T-cell line alongside 30 or so polyclonal samples. This retrospective serial study examined whether starting ART and sustained HIV suppression were associated with changes in the composition and diversity of the TRB repertoire in peripheral blood. A total of over 150 cryopreserved PBMC samples came from 25 to 35 adults with confirmed HIV infection and were collected serially over a mean of approximately six years (range 1-12).

To note about this clone: Its antigen is still unknown. No much larger clonotype is one base removed from it; base qualities were not supplied.

To be included, a participant needed at least one PBMC sample from before ART initiation plus at least two post-ART samples. All participants with HIV were treated in the United States of America. Before DNA extraction, cryopreserved samples containing 1-10 million PBMC were thawed and washed. At the time of the earliest PBMC sample, participants with HIV were aged between roughly 20 and 60 years. PBMC samples from each participant spanned 1-4 timepoints before ART initiation and 2-8 timepoints after ART initiation, with a median of 7 samples. Serial HIV viral load, CD4+ T-cell count, ART history and demographic data were obtained for every participant. Genomic DNA was extracted from unsorted PBMC with a Qiagen kit on a QIAcube, with processing performed in batches of 12 samples. Broader findings and caveats from the paper: Expanded TRB clones identified before ART initiation dominated the repertoire at all time points, although this dominance fluctuated and declined in many PLHIV after ART. Starting ART was linked to a significant rise in TRB diversity, yet even after long-term ART the diversity remained significantly lower than in transplant donor controls. Inferences about post-ART repertoire changes are limited because no data were available on ART adherence, viral resistance or therapy changes. Compared with controls, HIV repertoires had narrower CDR3 length ranges, and the network structure pointed to an antigen-experienced repertoire that shifted only slightly toward naive after ART. Because pre-ART samples had limited cell numbers, unsorted PBMC were profiled rather than sorted CD4+ and CD8+ T cells. Samples dated from the mid-2000s to the late 2010s, and the ART regimens used may be less effective than current ones. Since PBMC availability was limited, sequencing covered only the TCR beta chain, with no alpha chain pairing.

From a lookup of the germline V gene, CDR1 and CDR2 are SGHRS and YFSETQ. At the junction V is shortened by 4 bases and J by 0 bases, with 5 bases in between. The CDR3 runs 14 amino acids, cysteine and phenylalanine included. The only DNA kept is the CDR3, 42 bases in frame from the first base. The immunoSEQ hsTCRB v3.0 assay was used at survey level resolution to sequence the TRB variable region. A depth of about 40,000-55,000 T-cell genomes per sample was targeted for TRB sequencing. TRB libraries were pooled and sequenced on an Illumina MiSeq using a v3 150-cycle kit. As for the original processing: Analysis of repertoires was carried out in R inside a reproducible Nextflow workflow spanning QC, data transformation and analysis. Custom analyses were implemented in LymphoSeq2, an R package for AIRR-Seq data exploration. A handful of samples yielding fewer than 5000 total TRB sequences were excluded, leaving more than 150 analyzed HIV repertoires. Among the approximately 180 retained HIV repertoires, 55 to 60 were collected before ART initiation and around 130 after ART initiation. Repertoires were downsampled to 5000 TRB nucleotide sequences, and summary statistics were averaged over 100 downsampling iterations. The analysis kept only TRB sequences whose CDR3 regions were at least seven amino acids long. Diversity was assessed using a clonality score derived from Shannon entropy and using the Gini coefficient. Repertoire networks linked the top 5000 CDR3 amino acid sequences whenever two sequences differed by an edit distance of one. For TRB CDR3 amino acid sequences, GLIPH2 was used to predict antigen specificity groups and MHC restriction. CDR3 amino acid sequences were matched against VDJdb and McPAS-TCR to flag known CMV, EBV, HIV or tissue antigen associations. Pre-ART, post-ART and control groups were compared with Wilcoxon signed-rank tests and Holm-Bonferroni correction. TCRdb limited this immuneACCESS table to in-frame rearrangements with V and J called. A share of clones is missing; checked studies link under half to unresolved V genes, and the rest is unexplained. That table gives V, J and clone size, and the DNA gave D and trimming. The sample records 20,000 to 25,000 clones, roughly 88% of which are singletons. Together, the top ten hold 6.4% of the sample.

The rearrangement joined TRBV5-1 to TRBJ2-6; no D segment can be confidently identified. This clonotype was obtained from a man aged 55 to 70 with HIV. Sequencing used unsorted PBMCs, obtained 0.6 years after starting antiretroviral therapy. The sequenced DNA is TGCGCCAGCAGCCCCGTCTCTGGGGCCAACGTCCTGACTTTC. Its coded protein is CASSPVSGANVLTF.